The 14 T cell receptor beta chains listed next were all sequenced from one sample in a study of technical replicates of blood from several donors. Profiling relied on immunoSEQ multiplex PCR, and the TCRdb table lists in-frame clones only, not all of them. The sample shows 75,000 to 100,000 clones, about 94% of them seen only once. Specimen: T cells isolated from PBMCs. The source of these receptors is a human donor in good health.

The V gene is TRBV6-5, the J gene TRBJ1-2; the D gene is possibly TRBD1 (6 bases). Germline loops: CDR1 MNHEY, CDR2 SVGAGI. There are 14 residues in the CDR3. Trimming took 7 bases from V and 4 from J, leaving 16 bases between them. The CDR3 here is CASTDGGRVYGYTF. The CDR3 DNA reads TGTGCCAGCACTGATGGGGGCAGAGTCTATGGCTACACCTTC.

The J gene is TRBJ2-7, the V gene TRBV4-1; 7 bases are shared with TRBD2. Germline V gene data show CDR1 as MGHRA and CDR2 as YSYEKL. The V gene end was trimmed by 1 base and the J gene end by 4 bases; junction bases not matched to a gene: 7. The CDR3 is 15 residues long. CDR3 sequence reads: CASSQGEAGAYEQYF. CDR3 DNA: TGCGCCAGCAGCCAAGGTGAGGCGGGAGCGTACGAGCAGTACTTC.

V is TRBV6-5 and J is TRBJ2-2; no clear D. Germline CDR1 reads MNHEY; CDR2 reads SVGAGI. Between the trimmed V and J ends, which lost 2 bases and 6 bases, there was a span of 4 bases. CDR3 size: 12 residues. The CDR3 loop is CASSYRAGELFF. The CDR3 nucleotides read TGTGCCAGCAGTTACAGAGCCGGGGAGCTGTTTTTT.

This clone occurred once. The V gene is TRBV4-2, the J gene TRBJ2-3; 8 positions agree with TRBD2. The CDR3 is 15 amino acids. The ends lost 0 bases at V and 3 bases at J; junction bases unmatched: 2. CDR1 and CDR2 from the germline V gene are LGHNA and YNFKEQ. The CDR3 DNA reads TGTGCCAGCAGCCAAGAGAAGCGGGGGACAGATACGCAGTATTTT. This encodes CASSQEKRGTDTQYF.

In nucleotides, the CDR3 is TGTGCCAGCTTAGCCCTCTACGCAAATGAGCAGTTCTTC. Amino acids: CASLALYANEQFF. This sequence joins TRBV6-1 and TRBJ2-1; no definite D call. CDR1 is MNHNS, CDR2 SASEGT, per germline. The CDR3 is 13 amino acids. V gave up 8 bases and J gave up 7 bases, with 15 bases separating them.

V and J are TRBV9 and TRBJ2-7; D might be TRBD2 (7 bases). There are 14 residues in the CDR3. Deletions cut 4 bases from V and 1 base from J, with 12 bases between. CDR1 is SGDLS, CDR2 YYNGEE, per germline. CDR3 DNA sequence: TGTGCCAGCAGCCTCGAGGGGGGGTCCTACGAGCAGTACTTC. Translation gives CASSLEGGSYEQYF.

CDR3 nucleotide sequence: TGTGCCTGGAGTCCGCTCGGACAGGTGAACACCATATATTTT. Its translation is CAWSPLGQVNTIYF. The gene calls are TRBV30 and TRBJ1-3; 7 nucleotides line up with TRBD1. There are 14 residues in the CDR3. Germline V gene data show CDR1 as GTSNPN and CDR2 as SVGIG (reference sequence). V lost 2 bases and J lost 7; bases outside the gene matches: 8. Full variable domain (remainder filled in from reference TRBV30 and TRBJ1-3): SQTIHQWPATLVQPVGSPLSLECTVEGTSNPNLYWYRQAAGRGLQLLFYSVGIGQISSEVPQNLSASRPQDRQFILSSKKLLLSDSGFYLCAWSPLGQVNTIYFGEGSWLTVV.

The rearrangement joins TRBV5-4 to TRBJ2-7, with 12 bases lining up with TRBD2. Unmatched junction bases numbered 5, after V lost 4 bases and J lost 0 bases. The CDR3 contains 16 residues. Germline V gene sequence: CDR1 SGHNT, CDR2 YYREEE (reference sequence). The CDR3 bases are TGTGCCAGCAGCCGACTAGCGGGGGTGAGCTCCTACGAGCAGTACTTC. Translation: CASSRLAGVSSYEQYF.

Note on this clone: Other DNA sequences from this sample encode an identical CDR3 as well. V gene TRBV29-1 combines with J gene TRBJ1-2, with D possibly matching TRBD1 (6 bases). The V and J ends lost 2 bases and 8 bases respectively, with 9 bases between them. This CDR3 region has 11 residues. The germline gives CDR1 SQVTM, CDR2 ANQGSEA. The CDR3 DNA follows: TGCAGCGTTGAAACAGGGTACGGCTACACCTTC. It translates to CSVETGYGYTF. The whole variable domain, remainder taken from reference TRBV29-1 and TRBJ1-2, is SAVISQKPSRDICQRGTSLTIQCQVDSQVTMMFWYRQQPGQSLTLIATANQGSEATYESGFVIDKFPISRPNLTFSTLTVSNMSPEDSSIYLCSVETGYGYTFGSGTRLTVV.

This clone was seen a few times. The CDR3 loop reads CASRWRGLSEEPYEQYF. The CDR3, as DNA: TGTGCCAGTAGATGGAGGGGACTATCCGAAGAGCCCTACGAGCAGTACTTC. V is TRBV19 and J is TRBJ2-7, with 7 bases matching TRBD2. This CDR3 comprises 17 residues. CDR1 and CDR2 from the germline V gene are LNHDA and SQIVND (reference sequence). The V segment lost 6 bases and the J segment 2 bases; nucleotides outside the gene matches: 16.

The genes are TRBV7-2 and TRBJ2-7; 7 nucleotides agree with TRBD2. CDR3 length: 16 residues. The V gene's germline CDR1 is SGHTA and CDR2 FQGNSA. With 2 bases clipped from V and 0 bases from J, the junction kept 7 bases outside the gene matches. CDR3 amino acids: CASSLLGGIGSYEQYF. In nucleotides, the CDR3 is TGTGCCAGCAGCTTACTGGGGGGGATTGGCTCCTACGAGCAGTACTTC. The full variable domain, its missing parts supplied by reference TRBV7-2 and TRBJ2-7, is GAGVSQSPSNKVTEKGKDVELRCDPISGHTALYWYRQSLGQGLEFLIYFQGNSAPDKSGLPSDRFSAERTGGSVSTLTIQRTQQEDSAVYLCASSLLGGIGSYEQYFGPGTRLTVT.

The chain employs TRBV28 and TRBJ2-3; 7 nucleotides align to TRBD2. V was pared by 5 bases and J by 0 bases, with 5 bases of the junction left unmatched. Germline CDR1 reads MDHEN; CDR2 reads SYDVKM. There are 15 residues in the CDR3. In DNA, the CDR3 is TGTGCCAGCAGTCTTCGACTAGCCAGCACAGATACGCAGTATTTT. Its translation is CASSLRLASTDTQYF.

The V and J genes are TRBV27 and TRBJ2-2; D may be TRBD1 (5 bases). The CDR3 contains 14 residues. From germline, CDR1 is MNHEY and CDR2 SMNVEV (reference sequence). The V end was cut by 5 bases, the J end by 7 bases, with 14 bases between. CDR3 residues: CASSQGVGIGELFF. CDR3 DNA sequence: TGTGCCAGCAGTCAGGGCGTAGGGATCGGGGAGCTGTTTTTT.

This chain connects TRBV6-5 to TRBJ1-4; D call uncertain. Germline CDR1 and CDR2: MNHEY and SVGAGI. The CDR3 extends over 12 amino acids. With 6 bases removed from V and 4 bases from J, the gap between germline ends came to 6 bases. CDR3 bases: TGTGCCAGCAGGTCTCTTAATGAAAAACTGTTTTTT. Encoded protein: CASRSLNEKLFF.